This is a list of T cell receptor beta chains from one sample in a study of blood T cell repertoires in COVID-19. Measured with immunoSEQ multiplex PCR; TCRdb has only the in-frame clones, and not every one. Among 300,000 to 350,000 clones, 90% were seen once, and the ten largest hold 2.9%. Sequences were obtained from peripheral blood. The receptor set was obtained from a woman aged 25 to 39 with COVID-19, enrolled during active disease. Each CDR3 is given with its conserved first and last residue.

V gene	J gene	CDR3 protein
TRBV6-6	TRBJ1-4	CASSPAGRGNEKLFF
TRBV7-9	TRBJ1-3	CASSRVSSGNTIYF
TRBV19	TRBJ2-6	CASSIVESGANVLTF
TRBV3-1/TRBV3-2	TRBJ1-4	CASSQDYGKNEKLFF
TRBV25-1	TRBJ1-2	CASSAQGIYGYTF
TRBV29-1	TRBJ2-7	CSGGQGNNEQYF
TRBV27	TRBJ2-1	CASCLADPSYNEQFF
TRBV4-1	TRBJ2-7	CASSQDPDLSYEQYF
TRBV5-1	TRBJ2-3	CASSLEGLAYLDTQYF
TRBV28	TRBJ2-7	CASRSGIWGDEQYF
TRBV19	TRBJ2-2	CASSMTVTGELFF
TRBV6-5	TRBJ2-7	CASRTGTTVQYF
TRBV20-1	TRBJ1-2	CSAKGEGGYTF
TRBV2	TRBJ1-4	CASSEQGAGNEKLFF
TRBV5-1	TRBJ1-1	CASSLNMNTEAFF
TRBV7-9	TRBJ2-7	CASSLRVAGGPYEQYF
TRBV19	TRBJ1-3	CASSPRTDGNTIYF